The 21 T cell receptor beta chains given below trace back to one sample, sequenced in a study of blood T cells in healthy people across ages. Then a second PCR, running about 6 to 12 cycles, was carried out with a sample-barcoded 5' primer and a J-beta primer mix. TCRdb redid the calling of the 5' RACE reads with MiXCR, one entry per CDR3 protein. Of 1.5 million to 2 million distinct CDR3 sequences listed, roughly 43% are singletons. Sequenced input: blood. These receptors all stem from a human donor in good health.

This chain joins TRBV5-1 and TRBJ2-5; no clear D. The germline V gene encodes CDR1 SGHRS and CDR2 YFSETQ. The CDR3 consists of 16 residues. V lost 0 bases and J lost 3, with 15 bases in between. CDR3 sequence: CASSLAVSTVEETQYF. CDR3 nucleotides: TGCGCCAGCAGCTTGGCCGTTTCGACGGTCGAAGAGACCCAGTACTTC.

Ten or more counts support this clonotype. V is TRBV28 and J is TRBJ2-7, with 10 bases fitting TRBD1. The V gene's germline CDR1 is MDHEN and CDR2 SYDVKM. The CDR3 totals 15 residues. V lost 2 bases and J lost 3; bases outside the gene matches: 4. The CDR3 is CASSLPGDRGYEQYF. CDR3 DNA: TGTGCCAGCAGTTTACCCGGGGACAGGGGCTACGAGCAGTACTTC.

The DNA for the CDR3 is TGCGCCAGCAGCATAGGACTCATCTCTGGGGCCAACGTCCTGACTTTC. Amino acids: CASSIGLISGANVLTF. The rearrangement uses TRBV5-1 and TRBJ2-6, with D perhaps TRBD2 (5 bases). From germline, CDR1 is SGHRS and CDR2 YFSETQ. V dropped 4 bases and J dropped 0 bases, with 11 bases sitting between them. The CDR3 sequence is 16 residues long.

The CDR3 DNA follows: TGTGCCAGCAGTTACGGTCCAGCAGTCTACAATGAGCAGTTCTTC. Translated: CASSYGPAVYNEQFF. The chain combines TRBV6-2 or TRBV6-3 with TRBJ2-1; D uncertain. Germline-derived CDR1 and CDR2 are MNHEY and SVGEGT. V was pared by 2 bases and J by 3 bases, with 11 bases between. The CDR3 is made up of 15 amino acids.

This clonotype was detected ten times or more. The gene calls are TRBV29-1 and TRBJ2-7; 9 bases agree with TRBD1. Germline-derived CDR1 and CDR2 are SQVTM and ANQGSEA. V trimming: 3 bases; J trimming: 2 bases; junction bases outside the gene matches: 5. The CDR3 covers 14 residues. CDR3 DNA sequence: TGCAGCGTTGATTCGGGACAGGGAACCTACGAGCAGTACTTC. Its translation is CSVDSGQGTYEQYF.

This clonotype has a single count. This sequence joins TRBV15 and TRBJ1-6; TRBD1 matches at 9 bases. Germline V gene sequence: CDR1 LNHNV, CDR2 YYDKDF (reference sequence). The CDR3 loop spans 16 amino acids. V trimming: 1 base; J trimming: 10 bases; junction bases outside the gene matches: 8. Here the CDR3 reads CATSRGGTGRESPLHF. In nucleotides, the CDR3 is TGTGCCACCAGCAGAGGGGGGACAGGGCGAGAATCACCCCTCCACTTT.

This clonotype was seen repeatedly, ten times or more. This rearrangement joins TRBV19 to TRBJ2-7; D perhaps matches TRBD1 (5 bases). The CDR3 contains 13 residues. Trimming removed 5 bases from V and 5 bases from J, with 13 bases in between. Germline V gene lookup returns CDR1 LNHDA and CDR2 SQIVND (reference sequence). CDR3 DNA: TGTGCCAGTAGTGTCGGACATCCCAACGAGCAGTACTTC. This sequence encodes CASSVGHPNEQYF.

The chain employs TRBV5-1 and TRBJ2-7; D uncertain. The CDR3 is 16 amino acids. Trimming took 0 bases from V and 0 from J, leaving 13 bases between them. Germline V gives CDR1 SGHRS, CDR2 YFSETQ. CDR3 DNA: TGCGCCAGCAGCTTGGGGCCAATCAAGCGCTCCTACGAGCAGTACTTC. Translating gives CASSLGPIKRSYEQYF.

V and J are TRBV10-3 and TRBJ2-1; D not resolved. From germline, CDR1 is ENHRY and CDR2 SYGVKD. This CDR3 has 13 residues. Trimming pared 6 bases from V and 8 bases from J, leaving 14 bases between. CDR3 DNA: TGTGCCATCAGGGGTACCGATGGCGATGAGCAGTTCTTC. Amino acids: CAIRGTDGDEQFF.

This clonotype turned up a few times. The chain links TRBV28 to TRBJ2-5; 9 nucleotides agree with TRBD1. The CDR3 runs 14 residues. V was pared by 6 bases and J by 5 bases, with 7 bases of the junction left unmatched. Germline V CDR1 and CDR2: MDHEN, SYDVKM. The CDR3, as DNA: TGTGCCAGCAGCAGGGACAGGGTCAGGGAGACCCAGTACTTC. Protein sequence: CASSRDRVRETQYF.

The chain couples TRBV7-2 to TRBJ1-2; D is undetermined. The CDR3 sequence is 14 residues long. From germline, CDR1 is SGHTA and CDR2 FQGNSA. V was pared by 0 bases and J by 8 bases, with 13 bases between. In DNA, the CDR3 is TGTGCCAGCAGCTTAGCGGTGGCAACTAGAGGCTACACCTTC. Translating gives CASSLAVATRGYTF.

In the case of this clonotype: This sequence may be a read error, since a much larger clone differs from it by one base. The rearrangement uses TRBV29-1 and TRBJ2-7; no definite D call. CDR3 size: 13 residues. Germline values: CDR1 SQVTM, CDR2 ANQGSEA. The DNA for the CDR3 is TGCTGCGTTGAGCTGTTGGGCCCCTACGAGCAGTACTTC. Its protein is CCVELLGPYEQYF.

The CDR3 DNA reads TGTGCCAGCAGTTTCTCGGTAGACAAGCAGTTCTTC. It encodes CASSFSVDKQFF. The chain uses TRBV12-3 or TRBV12-4 and TRBJ2-1; no clear D. The V gene lost 3 bases and the J gene lost 11 bases, with 11 bases spanning the gap. This CDR3 region has 12 residues.

This clonotype appeared a few times. The gene calls are TRBV20-1 and TRBJ2-7; possibly TRBD2 for D (6 bases). Germline values: CDR1 DFQATT, CDR2 SNEGSKA (reference sequence). V was trimmed by 4 bases and J by 3 bases, leaving 13 bases between them. The CDR3 spans 13 residues. CDR3 sequence reads: CSATNSEGYEQYF. The CDR3 DNA sequence: TGCAGTGCTACAAATTCGGAGGGCTACGAGCAGTACTTC.

This clonotype was counted between two and nine times. The V call is TRBV29-1, the J call TRBJ2-7; D remains ambiguous. Trimming pared 2 bases from V and 2 bases from J, leaving 4 bases between. This CDR3 is built from 11 residues. The V gene's germline CDR1 is SQVTM and CDR2 ANQGSEA. The CDR3 sequence is CSVETPYEQYF. The CDR3 DNA reads TGCAGCGTTGAAACCCCCTACGAGCAGTACTTC.

This clonotype has just a few counts. This chain uses TRBV12-3 or TRBV12-4 with TRBJ2-1; maybe TRBD2 (7 bases). V lost 2 bases to trimming and J lost 13 bases, with 18 bases between them. The CDR3 extends over 14 amino acids. The chain's CDR3 is CASSLRGGGETQFF. The CDR3 region has the DNA TGTGCCAGCAGTTTAAGGGGGGGAGGAGAGACCCAGTTCTTC.

The V and J genes are TRBV2 and TRBJ2-1, with 7 positions matching TRBD2. CDR1 and CDR2 from the germline V gene are SNHLY and FYNNEI. With 3 bases clipped from V and 0 bases from J, the junction kept 5 bases outside the gene matches. This CDR3 comprises 16 residues. The CDR3 is CASSDWGGPSYNEQFF. CDR3 DNA sequence: TGTGCCAGCAGTGATTGGGGAGGGCCCTCCTACAATGAGCAGTTCTTC.

This clonotype was counted only a few times. This CDR3 is CASSGPGGWGYTF. The DNA of the CDR3 is TGTGCCAGCAGCGGGCCAGGGGGTTGGGGCTACACCTTC. The rearrangement joins TRBV7-2 to TRBJ1-2, with TRBD1 matching over 7 bases. The CDR3 consists of 13 residues. CDR1 is SGHTA and CDR2 is FQGNSA in the germline V gene. Trimming removed 5 bases from V and 8 bases from J; junction bases left unmatched: 8.

The chain uses TRBV27 and TRBJ2-7, with 11 bases identical to TRBD2. Losses at the gene ends were 5 bases for V and 3 bases for J; bases not matched to a gene: 12. The length of the CDR3 is 17 residues. Looked up from germline, CDR1 is MNHEY and CDR2 is SMNVEV (reference sequence). In DNA form, the CDR3 reads TGTGCCAGCAGTGGGGTTCTAGCGGGGGGATTAAACTACGAGCAGTACTTC. This gives the protein CASSGVLAGGLNYEQYF.

V gene TRBV5-1 combines with J gene TRBJ2-5; 10 nucleotides align to TRBD1. Trimming removed 2 bases from V and 5 bases from J; junction bases left unmatched: 15. The CDR3 is 18 amino acids. Germline values: CDR1 SGHRS, CDR2 YFSETQ. The CDR3 protein is CASSFSGTGALEGETQYF. CDR3 DNA: TGCGCCAGCAGCTTTTCCGGGACAGGGGCTCTCGAGGGGGAGACCCAGTACTTC.

The rearrangement links TRBV20-1 to TRBJ1-4; unclear D gene. The germline CDR1 and CDR2 sequences are DFQATT and SNEGSKA (reference sequence). The CDR3 has 15 residues. V was trimmed by 2 bases and J by 0 bases, leaving 10 bases between them. For the CDR3, the DNA is TGCAGTGCTAGATCCTCCCCTGCAACTAATGAAAAACTGTTTTTT. It specifies CSARSSPATNEKLFF.